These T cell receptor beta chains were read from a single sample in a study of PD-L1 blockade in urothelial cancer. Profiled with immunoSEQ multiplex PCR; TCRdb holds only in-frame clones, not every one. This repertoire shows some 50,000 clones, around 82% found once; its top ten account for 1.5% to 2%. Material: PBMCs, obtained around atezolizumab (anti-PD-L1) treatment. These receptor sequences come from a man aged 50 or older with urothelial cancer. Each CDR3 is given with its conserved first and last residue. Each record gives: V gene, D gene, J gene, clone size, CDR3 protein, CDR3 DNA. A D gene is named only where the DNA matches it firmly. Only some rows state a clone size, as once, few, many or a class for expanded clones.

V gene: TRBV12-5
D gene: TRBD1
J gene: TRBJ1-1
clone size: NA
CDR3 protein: CASGNDRERAFF
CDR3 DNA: TGTGCTAGTGGCAACGACAGGGAGCGGGCTTTCTTT

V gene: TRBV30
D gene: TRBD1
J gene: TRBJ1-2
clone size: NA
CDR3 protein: CAWIPRGQESHYGYTF
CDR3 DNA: TGTGCCTGGATCCCCAGAGGACAGGAGTCCCACTATGGCTACACCTTC

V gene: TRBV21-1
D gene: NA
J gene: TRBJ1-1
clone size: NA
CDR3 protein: CASSRQGQGRTEAFF
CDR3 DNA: TGTGCCAGCAGCAGACAGGGACAGGGTAGGACTGAAGCTTTCTTT

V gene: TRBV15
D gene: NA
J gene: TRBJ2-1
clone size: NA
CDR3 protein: CATSSNRDHYNEQFF
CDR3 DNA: TGTGCCACCAGCTCGAACAGAGACCATTACAATGAGCAGTTCTTC

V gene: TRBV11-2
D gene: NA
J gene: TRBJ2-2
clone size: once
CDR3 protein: CASSQDRNTGELFF
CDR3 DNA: TGTGCCAGCAGCCAGGACAGGAACACCGGGGAGCTGTTTTTT

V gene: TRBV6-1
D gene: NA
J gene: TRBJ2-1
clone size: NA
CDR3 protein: CASSGPSDTSLTSSYNEQFF
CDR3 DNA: TGTGCCAGCAGTGGACCCTCTGACACCTCACTGACTAGCTCCTACAATGAGCAGTTCTTC

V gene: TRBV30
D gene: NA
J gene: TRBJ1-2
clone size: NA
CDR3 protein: CALSPPYGYTF
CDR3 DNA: TGTGCCCTAAGCCCCCCGTATGGCTACACCTTC

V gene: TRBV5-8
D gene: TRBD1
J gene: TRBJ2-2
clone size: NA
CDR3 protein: CASSLFGTAGGELFF
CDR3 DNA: TGTGCCAGCAGCTTGTTCGGGACAGCCGGCGGGGAGCTGTTTTTT

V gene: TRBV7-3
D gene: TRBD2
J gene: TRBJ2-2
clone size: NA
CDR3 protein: CASSLNPPGLAVNTGELFF
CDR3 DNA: TGTGCCAGCAGCTTAAATCCTCCTGGACTAGCGGTGAACACCGGGGAGCTGTTTTTT

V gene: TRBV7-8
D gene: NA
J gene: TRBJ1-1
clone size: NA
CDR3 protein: CASSFDYGSTEAFF
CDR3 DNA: TGTGCCAGCAGCTTCGACTACGGGTCCACTGAAGCTTTCTTT

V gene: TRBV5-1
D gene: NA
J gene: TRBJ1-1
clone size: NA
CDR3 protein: CASSLGGGPNTEAFF
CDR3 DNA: TGCGCCAGCAGCTTGGGGGGGGGCCCTAACACTGAAGCTTTCTTT

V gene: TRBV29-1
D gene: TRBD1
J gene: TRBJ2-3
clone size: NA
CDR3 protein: CSVATRDSLSTDTQYF
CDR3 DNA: TGCAGCGTAGCAACTAGGGACAGCCTTAGCACAGATACGCAGTATTTT

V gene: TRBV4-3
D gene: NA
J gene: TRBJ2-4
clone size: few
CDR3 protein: CASSQGLQNIQYF
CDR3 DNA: TGCGCCAGCAGCCAAGGTTTGCAGAACATTCAGTACTTC

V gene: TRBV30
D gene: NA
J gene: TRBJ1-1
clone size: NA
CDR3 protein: CAWIRDWKAFF
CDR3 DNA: TGTGCCTGGATCAGGGATTGGAAAGCTTTCTTT

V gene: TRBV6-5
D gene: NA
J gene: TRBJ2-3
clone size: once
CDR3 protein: CASSYSSISGTDTQYF
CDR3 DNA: TGTGCCAGCAGTTACTCGTCTATCTCGGGCACAGATACGCAGTATTTT

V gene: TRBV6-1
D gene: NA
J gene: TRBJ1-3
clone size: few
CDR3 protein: CASSIDSGNTIYF
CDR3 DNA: TGTGCCAGCAGCATAGACTCTGGAAACACCATATATTTT

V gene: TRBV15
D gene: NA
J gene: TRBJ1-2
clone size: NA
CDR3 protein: CATSREEGFGGYTF
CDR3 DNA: TGTGCCACCAGCAGGGAGGAGGGATTCGGTGGCTACACCTTC

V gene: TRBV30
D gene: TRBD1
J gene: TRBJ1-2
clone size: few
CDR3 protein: CAWTPDRERDYGYTF
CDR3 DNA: TGTGCCTGGACCCCCGACAGGGAACGCGACTATGGCTACACCTTC

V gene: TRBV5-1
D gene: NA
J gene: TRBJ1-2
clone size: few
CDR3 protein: CASSSDSGTHYGYTF
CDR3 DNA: TGCGCCAGCAGCTCCGACAGCGGGACACACTATGGCTACACCTTC

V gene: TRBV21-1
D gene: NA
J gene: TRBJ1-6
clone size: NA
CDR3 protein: CASSTTVSSYNSPLHF
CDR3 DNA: TGTGCCAGCAGCACGACAGTAAGCTCCTATAATTCACCCCTCCACTTT

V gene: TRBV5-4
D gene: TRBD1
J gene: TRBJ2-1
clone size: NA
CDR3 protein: CASSFTGTGGFGEQFF
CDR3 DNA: TGTGCCAGCAGCTTTACCGGGACAGGGGGGTTCGGTGAGCAGTTCTTC

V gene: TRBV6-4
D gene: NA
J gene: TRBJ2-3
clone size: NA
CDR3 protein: CASSDYESNTDTQYF
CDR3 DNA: TGTGCCAGCAGTGACTATGAGTCGAACACAGATACGCAGTATTTT

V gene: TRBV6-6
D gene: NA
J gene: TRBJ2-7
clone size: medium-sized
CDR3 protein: CASSSSSYEQYF
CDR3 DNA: TGTGCCAGCAGCTCCTCCTCCTACGAGCAGTACTTC

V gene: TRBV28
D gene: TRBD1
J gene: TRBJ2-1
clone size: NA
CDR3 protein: CASSPRRQGAKFF
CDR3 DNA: TGTGCCAGCAGTCCCAGACGACAGGGGGCTAAGTTCTTC

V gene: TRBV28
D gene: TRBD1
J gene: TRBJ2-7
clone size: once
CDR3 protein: CASSLWGPGQVSYEQYF
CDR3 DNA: TGTGCCAGCAGTTTATGGGGACCGGGACAGGTATCCTACGAGCAGTACTTC

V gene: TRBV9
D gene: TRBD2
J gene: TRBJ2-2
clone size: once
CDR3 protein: CASSVAKSAGGRNTGELFF
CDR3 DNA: TGTGCCAGCAGCGTAGCTAAGTCTGCGGGAGGGCGAAACACCGGGGAGCTGTTTTTT

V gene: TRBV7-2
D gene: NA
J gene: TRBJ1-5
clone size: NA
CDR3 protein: CASSRDRSGGQPQHF
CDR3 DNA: TGTGCCAGCAGCCGCGACAGGTCGGGAGGCCAGCCCCAGCATTTT

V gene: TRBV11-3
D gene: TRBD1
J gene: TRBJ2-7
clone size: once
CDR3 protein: CASSPTGTGDYEQYF
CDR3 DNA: TGTGCCAGCAGCCCTACGGGGACAGGGGACTACGAGCAGTACTTC

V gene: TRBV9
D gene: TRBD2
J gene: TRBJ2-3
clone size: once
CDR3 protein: CASSPSSRGKGDTQYF
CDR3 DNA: TGTGCCAGCAGCCCCAGTTCGCGGGGGAAGGGAGATACGCAGTATTTT

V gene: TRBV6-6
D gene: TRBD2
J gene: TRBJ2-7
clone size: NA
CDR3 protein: CASSYWTSGGSYEQYF
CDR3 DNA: TGTGCCAGCAGTTACTGGACTAGCGGGGGGTCCTACGAGCAGTACTTC

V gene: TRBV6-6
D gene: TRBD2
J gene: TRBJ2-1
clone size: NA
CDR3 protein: CASGGGLAGVGEQFF
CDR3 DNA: TGTGCCAGCGGGGGGGGACTAGCGGGAGTTGGTGAGCAGTTCTTC

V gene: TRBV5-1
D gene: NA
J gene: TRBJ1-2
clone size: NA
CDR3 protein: CASSLAGGYGYTF
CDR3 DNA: TGCGCCAGCAGCTTGGCGGGGGGCTATGGCTACACCTTC

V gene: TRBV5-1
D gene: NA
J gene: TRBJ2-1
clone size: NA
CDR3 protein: CASSQGGRSSYNEQFF
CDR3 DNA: TGCGCCAGCAGCCAGGGTGGTCGGAGCTCCTACAATGAGCAGTTCTTC

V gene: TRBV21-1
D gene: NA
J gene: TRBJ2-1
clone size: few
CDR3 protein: CASSKVSPQGLAGERGHNEQFF
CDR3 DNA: TGTGCCAGCAGCAAAGTATCCCCCCAGGGACTAGCGGGGGAGCGAGGACACAATGAGCAGTTCTTC

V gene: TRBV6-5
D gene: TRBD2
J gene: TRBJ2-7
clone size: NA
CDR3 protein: CASRLSGRSYEQYF
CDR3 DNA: TGTGCCAGCAGACTTAGCGGGAGAAGCTACGAGCAGTACTTC

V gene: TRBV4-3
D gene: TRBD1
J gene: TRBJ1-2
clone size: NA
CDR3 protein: CASSQDPDRASGGYTF
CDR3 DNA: TGCGCCAGCAGCCAAGATCCGGACAGGGCCTCTGGGGGCTACACCTTC

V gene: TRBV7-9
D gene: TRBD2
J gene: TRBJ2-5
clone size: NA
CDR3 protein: CASSFSGRAGETQYF
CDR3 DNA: TGTGCCAGCAGCTTTAGCGGGAGAGCAGGGGAGACCCAGTACTTC

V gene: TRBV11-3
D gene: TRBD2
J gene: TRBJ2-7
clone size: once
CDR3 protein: CASSPLAGAYEQYF
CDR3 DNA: TGTGCCAGCAGCCCGCTAGCGGGAGCCTACGAGCAGTACTTC

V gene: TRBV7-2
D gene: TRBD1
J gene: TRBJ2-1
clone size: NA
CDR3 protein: CASSLEGQGWNEQFF
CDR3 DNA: TGTGCCAGCAGTTTAGAGGGACAGGGTTGGAATGAGCAGTTCTTC

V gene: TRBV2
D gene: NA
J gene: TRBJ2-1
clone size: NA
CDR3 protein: CASSGQMYNEQFF
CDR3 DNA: TGTGCCAGCAGTGGCCAGATGTACAATGAGCAGTTCTTC

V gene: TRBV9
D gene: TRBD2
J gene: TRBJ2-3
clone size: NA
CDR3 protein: CASSVEAGGTDTQYF
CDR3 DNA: TGTGCCAGCAGCGTAGAGGCGGGAGGGACAGATACGCAGTATTTT

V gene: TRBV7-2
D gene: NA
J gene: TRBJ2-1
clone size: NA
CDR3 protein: CASSLVSRAGNEQFF
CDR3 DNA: TGTGCCAGCAGCTTAGTTTCCAGGGCTGGCAATGAGCAGTTCTTC

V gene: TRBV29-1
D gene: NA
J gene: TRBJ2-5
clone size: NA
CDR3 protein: CSVEGARDTNPWETQYF
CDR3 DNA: TGCAGCGTTGAGGGGGCCCGGGACACGAACCCTTGGGAGACCCAGTACTTC

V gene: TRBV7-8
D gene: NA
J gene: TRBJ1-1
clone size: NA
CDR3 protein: CASSQPGGANTEAFF
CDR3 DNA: TGTGCCAGCAGCCAACCGGGGGGCGCGAACACTGAAGCTTTCTTT

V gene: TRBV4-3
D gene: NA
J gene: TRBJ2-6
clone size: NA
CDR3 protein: CASSQETGSGANVLTF
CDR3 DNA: TGCGCCAGCAGCCAAGAGACAGGCTCTGGGGCCAACGTCCTGACTTTC

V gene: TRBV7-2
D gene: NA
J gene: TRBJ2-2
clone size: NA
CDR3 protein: CASSRDSTNTGELFF
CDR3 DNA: TGTGCCAGCAGCAGAGACAGTACAAACACCGGGGAGCTGTTTTTT

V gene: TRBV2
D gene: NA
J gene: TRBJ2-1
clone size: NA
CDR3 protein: CASSLTQGDGYEQFF
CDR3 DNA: TGTGCCAGCAGTTTGACTCAGGGTGATGGGTATGAGCAGTTCTTC

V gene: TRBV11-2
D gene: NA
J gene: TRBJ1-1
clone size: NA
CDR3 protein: CASSLRGLGMNTEAFF
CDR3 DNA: TGTGCCAGCAGCTTAAGAGGCTTGGGTATGAACACTGAAGCTTTCTTT

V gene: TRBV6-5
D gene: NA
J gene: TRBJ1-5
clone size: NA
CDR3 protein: CASSSVPGVNQPQHF
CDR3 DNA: TGTGCCAGCAGTTCAGTCCCAGGGGTAAACCAGCCCCAGCATTTT

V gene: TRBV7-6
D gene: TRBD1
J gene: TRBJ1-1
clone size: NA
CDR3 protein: CASSKSAGGQGEAFF
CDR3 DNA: TGTGCCAGCAGCAAGAGCGCAGGGGGCCAGGGTGAAGCTTTCTTT

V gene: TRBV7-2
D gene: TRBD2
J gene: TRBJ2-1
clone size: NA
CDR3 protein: CASSRTSGSYNEQFF
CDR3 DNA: TGTGCCAGCAGCCGGACTAGCGGGAGTTACAATGAGCAGTTCTTC

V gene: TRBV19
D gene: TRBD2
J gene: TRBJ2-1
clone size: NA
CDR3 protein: CASSNRDYHNEQFF
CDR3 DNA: TGTGCCAGTAGTAACCGGGACTACCACAATGAGCAGTTCTTC

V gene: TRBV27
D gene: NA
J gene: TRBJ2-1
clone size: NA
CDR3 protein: CASPWGGARNEQFF
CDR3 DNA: TGTGCCAGCCCCTGGGGGGGCGCCCGAAATGAGCAGTTCTTC